This T cell receptor beta chain was captured by sequencing in a study of glioma-infiltrating T cells after dendritic cell vaccination. Study-level information: Autologous tumor lysate was loaded overnight onto monocyte-derived dendritic cells grown seven days with IL-4 and GM-CSF. Study-level points and caveats: Higher TCR clonality did not directly relate to longer survival.

In the case of this clone: Its antigen is not identified.

The table came from immunoSEQ multiplex PCR; TCRdb's copy has only in-frame clones and leaves some out. The table has tens of thousands of clones, about 85% seen once. CDR1 is SGHAT, CDR2 FQNNGV, per germline. Trimming took 0 bases from V and 4 from J; bases not matched to a gene: 6. CDR3 size: 16 residues. The sequences come from blood, collected before dendritic cell vaccination. The chain carries TRBV11-2 and TRBJ2-7; 10 bases match TRBD2. This TCR was sampled from a human donor with glioblastoma. The DNA of the CDR3 is TGTGCCAGCAGCTTAGATCTAAGCGGGGGGGCGTACGAGCAGTACTTC. It specifies CASSLDLSGGAYEQYF.